The 30 T cell receptor beta chains below all came from one sample that was sequenced in a study of T-cell reconstitution after alpha-beta-depleted transplantation in children. Unique molecular identifiers were incorporated when the TCRbeta library was constructed. TCRdb passed the PCR reads through MiXCR, listing each CDR3 protein once. Of roughly 500,000 distinct CDR3 sequences in the sample, approximately 12% were seen once. Sequences were derived from PBMCs from the stem cell graft donor, sampled from the stem cell graft. The source is a human donor who donated a stem cell graft to a child with combined immunodeficiency.

This chain joins TRBV12-3 or TRBV12-4 and TRBJ2-2; TRBD2 might be the D (6 bases). The V end was cut by 2 bases, the J end by 6 bases, with 10 bases between. CDR3 length equals 14 residues. The CDR3, as DNA: TGTGCCAGCAGTTTACATGGGGGGTCCGGGGAGCTGTTTTTT. This gives the protein CASSLHGGSGELFF.

This clonotype was observed many times. The chain has TRBV5-1 and TRBJ2-1, with D possibly matching TRBD1 (6 bases). V lost 4 bases to trimming and J lost 5 bases, with 16 bases between them. CDR1 SGHRS and CDR2 YFSETQ come from the germline V gene. The CDR3 is made up of 15 amino acids. CDR3: CASSPSPWDNNEQFF. CDR3 coding DNA: TGCGCCAGCAGCCCCAGCCCCTGGGACAACAATGAGCAGTTCTTC.

The table lists this clonotype with a few counts. The chain combines TRBV6-2 or TRBV6-3 with TRBJ2-7; D remains unclear. From germline, CDR1 is MNHEY and CDR2 SVGEGT. The CDR3 spans 13 residues. V gave up 6 bases and J gave up 4 bases, with 13 bases separating them. The CDR3 sequence: CASSSVHFYEQYF. The CDR3 DNA is TGTGCCAGCAGCTCCGTGCATTTTTACGAGCAGTACTTC.

This clonotype has a single count. This sequence joins TRBV20-1 and TRBJ1-1; 7 nucleotides agree with TRBD1. Unmatched junction bases numbered 6, after V lost 4 bases and J lost 4 bases. Germline CDR1 is DFQATT and CDR2 is SNEGSKA (reference sequence). The CDR3 has 13 amino acids. Here the CDR3 DNA reads TGCAGTGCTAAGGAATCAGGGGGCACTGAAGCTTTCTTT. Amino acid sequence: CSAKESGGTEAFF.

This clonotype occurred a few times. The chain employs TRBV20-1 and TRBJ2-2; the D call may be TRBD1 or TRBD2 (5 bases each). The CDR3 runs 17 residues. Trimming pared 0 bases from V and 3 bases from J, leaving 17 bases between. Germline CDR1 and CDR2: DFQATT and SNEGSKA (reference sequence). The CDR3 protein is CSARDPEGRGYTGELFF. The CDR3 nucleotides are TGCAGTGCTAGAGATCCTGAGGGAAGGGGATACACCGGGGAGCTGTTTTTT.

This clonotype came up many times. The chain links TRBV12-3 or TRBV12-4 to TRBJ2-1; D possibly corresponds to TRBD1 (6 bases). This CDR3 region has 18 residues. V shed 3 bases and J shed 2 bases, with 20 bases lying between them. DNA of the CDR3: TGTGCCAGCAGTTTCGGGGCCCCCACAGGGTTGGCCTACAATGAGCAGTTCTTC. Protein sequence: CASSFGAPTGLAYNEQFF.

CDR3 loop: CATSRVVNQPQHF. CDR3 bases: TGTGCCACCAGCAGAGTAGTGAATCAGCCCCAGCATTTT. V and J are TRBV15 and TRBJ1-5, with D hard to call. V was shortened by 1 base and J by 4 bases, with 5 bases between the two germline ends. CDR3 size: 13 residues. Germline V gives CDR1 LNHNV, CDR2 YYDKDF (reference sequence). The full variable domain, its missing parts supplied by reference TRBV15 and TRBJ1-5, is DAMVIQNPRYQVTQFGKPVTLSCSQTLNHNVMYWYQQKSSQAPKLLFHYYDKDFNNEADTPDNFQSRRPNTSFCFLDIRSPGLGDTAMYLCATSRVVNQPQHFGDGTRLSIL.

This chain joins TRBV7-2 and TRBJ2-7, with 7 bases matching TRBD2. Germline V CDR1 and CDR2: SGHTA, FQGNSA. Germline trimming cut 6 bases from V and 3 bases from J; bases unmatched to any gene: 14. The CDR3 contains 16 residues. The CDR3 region has the DNA TGTGCCAGCAGTCTCCAATCGGGGACTATAAACTACGAGCAGTACTTC. Translated, it gives CASSLQSGTINYEQYF.

This clonotype was detected a few times. The rearrangement joins TRBV7-9 to TRBJ2-7; D perhaps matches TRBD2 (5 bases). V was cut by 7 bases and J by 3 bases, with 10 bases left in between. Germline loops: CDR1 SEHNR, CDR2 FQNEAQ (reference sequence). The CDR3 length is 12 residues. CDR3 protein: CASTESGYEQYF. The CDR3 bases are TGTGCCAGCACGGAGAGCGGCTACGAGCAGTACTTC.

This rearrangement joins TRBV5-1 to TRBJ1-1, with D perhaps matching TRBD1 (5 bases). Germline V lookup: CDR1 SGHRS, CDR2 YFSETQ. Trimming shortened V by 4 bases and J by 10 bases, and 17 bases separated the two germline ends. The CDR3 covers 13 residues. CDR3 region: CASSPLLGRGAFF. The CDR3 DNA follows: TGCGCCAGCAGCCCCCTTCTGGGGAGGGGAGCTTTCTTT.

This clonotype was detected only a few times. The CDR3 here is CASSLGSGPGANVLTF. The CDR3 DNA is TGTGCCAGCAGCTTAGGGTCAGGGCCCGGGGCCAACGTCCTGACTTTC. The chain joins TRBV7-2 to TRBJ2-6, with D possibly TRBD1 on 5 matching bases. CDR3 length: 16 residues. Germline CDR1 and CDR2: SGHTA and FQGNSA. V lost 1 base, J lost 4 bases, and 11 bases lay in between.

This clonotype was seen a handful of times. In DNA form, the CDR3 reads TGTGCCAGCATGCAAGCCAAAAACATTCAGTACTTC. Translation: CASMQAKNIQYF. The chain recombines TRBV2 with TRBJ2-4; the D is unclear. The V end lost 7 bases, the J end lost 0 bases, and 4 bases lay between the germline ends. From germline, CDR1 is SNHLY and CDR2 FYNNEI. The CDR3 runs to 12 residues.

This clonotype was counted ten times or more. The chain uses TRBV4-3 and TRBJ2-1; 11 bases map to TRBD2. The CDR3 contains 17 residues. Per the germline V gene, CDR1 is LGHNA and CDR2 is YSLEER. V shed 4 bases and J 3 bases; nucleotides not matched to a gene: 8. CDR3: CASSPGTSGGYYNEQFF. CDR3 nucleotides: TGCGCCAGCAGCCCTGGGACTAGCGGAGGATACTACAATGAGCAGTTCTTC.

This clonotype occurred a few times. The rearrangement joins TRBV7-2 to TRBJ2-7; 7 bases agree with TRBD1. Germline CDR1 is SGHTA and CDR2 is FQGNSA. V lost 5 bases to trimming and J lost 2 bases; unmatched junction nucleotides: 6. The CDR3 runs to 14 residues. The CDR3 region has the DNA TGTGCCAGCAGCCTCACAGGGGCCCCCTACGAGCAGTACTTC. It is translated as CASSLTGAPYEQYF.

This clonotype occurred a few times. CDR3 in DNA: TGTGCCTGGAGGCCCGGGGGGCTGAACACTGAAGCTTTCTTT. It yields the protein CAWRPGGLNTEAFF. The chain couples TRBV30 to TRBJ1-1, with D possibly being TRBD1 (6 bases). Trimming stripped 3 bases from V and 0 bases from J, with 11 bases between. From germline, CDR1 is GTSNPN and CDR2 SVGIG (reference sequence). The CDR3 sequence is 14 residues long. The entire variable domain, with the rest obtained from reference TRBV30 and TRBJ1-1, is as follows: SQTIHQWPATLVQPVGSPLSLECTVEGTSNPNLYWYRQAAGRGLQLLFYSVGIGQISSEVPQNLSASRPQDRQFILSSKKLLLSDSGFYLCAWRPGGLNTEAFFGQGTRLTVV.

This clonotype was observed a handful of times. The gene calls are TRBV20-1 and TRBJ2-7; D call uncertain. Germline V lookup: CDR1 DFQATT, CDR2 SNEGSKA (reference sequence). The CDR3 runs 11 residues. Trimming shortened V by 6 bases and J by 9 bases, and 15 bases separated the two germline ends. CDR3 sequence reads: CSAVGPPAQYF. In DNA, the CDR3 is TGCAGTGCGGTAGGCCCCCCAGCGCAGTACTTC.

This clonotype was seen more than once but under ten times. V is TRBV30 and J is TRBJ1-1; D remains unclear. The CDR3 extends over 10 amino acids. The V gene's germline CDR1 is GTSNPN and CDR2 SVGIG (reference sequence). CDR3 nucleotide sequence: TGTGCTGGGAGGTTGGACCAAGCTTTCTTT. Its protein is CAGRLDQAFF.

The V gene is TRBV20-1, the J gene TRBJ2-1; D gene unclear. The CDR3 consists of 15 residues. Germline assignment: CDR1 DFQATT and CDR2 SNEGSKA (reference sequence). V was trimmed by 3 bases and J by 0 bases, leaving 12 bases between them. The CDR3 region is CSASRAVGSYNEQFF. The CDR3 DNA is TGCAGTGCTAGTAGGGCAGTCGGCTCCTACAATGAGCAGTTCTTC.

This clonotype was recorded a few times. V is TRBV30 and J is TRBJ2-1; tentatively, D is TRBD1 (6 bases). The CDR3 runs to 9 residues. Trimming pared 8 bases from V and 10 bases from J, leaving 9 bases between. From germline, CDR1 is GTSNPN and CDR2 SVGIG (reference sequence). CDR3 in DNA: TGTGCCCTTGACAGGGAGCAGTTCTTC. Translation: CALDREQFF.

This clonotype was seen at least ten times. The J gene is TRBJ2-7, the V gene TRBV7-2; D is ambiguous. This CDR3 is built from 15 residues. Germline lookup yields CDR1 SGHTA and CDR2 FQGNSA. V lost 5 bases, J lost 3 bases, and 17 bases lay in between. This CDR3 is CASSPSFGDGYEQYF. CDR3 DNA sequence: TGTGCCAGCAGCCCCAGTTTTGGGGATGGCTACGAGCAGTACTTC.

This rearrangement joins TRBV13 to TRBJ2-2, with 9 bases identical to TRBD2. Germline V gene lookup returns CDR1 PRHDT and CDR2 FYEKMQ (reference sequence). This CDR3 is 15 amino acids long. V lost 5 bases, J lost 3 bases, and 4 bases stayed unmatched. CDR3 region: CASSMGLADTGELFF. Written as DNA, the CDR3 is TGTGCCAGCAGCATGGGACTAGCAGACACCGGGGAGCTGTTTTTT.

V is TRBV7-2 and J is TRBJ2-3; D assignment may be TRBD1 or TRBD2 (5 bases each). The CDR3 has 13 residues. V dropped 2 bases and J dropped 7 bases, with 10 bases sitting between them. In germline, CDR1 is SGHTA, CDR2 FQGNSA. This CDR3 is CASSLKGENTQYF. In DNA form, the CDR3 reads TGTGCCAGCAGCTTAAAAGGGGAGAATACGCAGTATTTT.

In its sample, this clonotype was seen many times. The chain recombines TRBV5-1 with TRBJ2-2; D remains unclear. Trimming removed 0 bases at V and 7 bases at J, with 13 bases between. The CDR3 sequence is 15 residues long. From germline, CDR1 is SGHRS and CDR2 YFSETQ. This CDR3 is CASSLEAPSVGELFF. In DNA, the CDR3 is TGCGCCAGCAGCTTGGAGGCCCCGTCTGTCGGGGAGCTGTTTTTT.

The chain carries TRBV7-3 and TRBJ2-1, with TRBD2 identical over 8 bases. With V trimmed by 5 bases and J by 2 bases, 2 bases remained unmatched. The CDR3 length is 14 residues. Germline V gene sequence: CDR1 SGHTA, CDR2 FQGTGA. The CDR3 DNA reads as TGTGCCAGCAGCCCAGCGGGGGCCTACAATGAGCAGTTCTTC. Translation: CASSPAGAYNEQFF.

V gene TRBV5-5 combines with J gene TRBJ2-1, with D possibly being TRBD1 or TRBD2 (5 bases each). Trimming left V 7 bases short and J 3 bases short, with 14 bases between. CDR3 length equals 14 residues. Per germline, CDR1 SGHKS and CDR2 YYEKEE (reference sequence). CDR3 coding DNA: TGTGCCAGCGGCCCCGGGACGGTCTACAATGAGCAGTTCTTC. Encoded protein: CASGPGTVYNEQFF. The full variable domain, with the rest looked up from reference TRBV5-5 and TRBJ2-1, is DAGVTQSPTHLIKTRGQQVTLRCSPISGHKSVSWYQQVLGQGPQFIFQYYEKEERGRGNFPDRFSARQFPNYSSELNVNALLLGDSALYLCASGPGTVYNEQFFGPGTRLTVL.

This clonotype was detected a few times. This chain links TRBV7-2 with TRBJ2-3, with 7 bases identical to TRBD2. This CDR3 is 13 amino acids long. Germline V gene sequence: CDR1 SGHTA, CDR2 FQGNSA. V lost 5 bases to trimming and J lost 5 bases; unmatched junction nucleotides: 4. The CDR3 DNA follows: TGTGCCAGCAGCCCCTGGGGGGGAGATACGCAGTATTTT. This translates into CASSPWGGDTQYF.

This clonotype was observed many times. This chain links TRBV28 with TRBJ2-1, with 14 bases identical to TRBD2. Germline CDR1 reads MDHEN; CDR2 reads SYDVKM. The CDR3 contains 20 residues. V lost 2 bases to trimming and J lost 0 bases; unmatched junction nucleotides: 9. The CDR3 here is CASSLLGGLAGGSSYNEQFF. DNA of the CDR3: TGTGCCAGCAGTTTACTCGGCGGACTAGCGGGGGGCAGCTCCTACAATGAGCAGTTCTTC.

V usage is TRBV18 and J usage is TRBJ2-1; D remains ambiguous. Per germline, CDR1 KGHSH and CDR2 LQKENI. The CDR3 totals 18 residues. The germline V and J ends were trimmed by 6 bases and 1 base, with 22 bases remaining between them. Here the CDR3 reads CASSPRPPASGSYNEQFF. CDR3 DNA: TGTGCCAGCTCGCCCCGCCCGCCGGCCTCCGGATCCTACAATGAGCAGTTCTTC.

The sample holds a few counts of this clonotype. The chain recombines TRBV6-2 or TRBV6-3 with TRBJ2-7; the match to TRBD1 covers 11 bases. Germline values: CDR1 MNHEY, CDR2 SVGEGT. The CDR3 is 16 amino acids. Germline trimming cut 6 bases from V and 5 bases from J; bases unmatched to any gene: 12. CDR3 residues: CASSPDRGRFGHEQYF. The DNA for the CDR3 is TGTGCCAGCAGCCCGGACAGGGGGCGCTTCGGCCACGAGCAGTACTTC.

The chain is built from TRBV4-1 and TRBJ1-1, with D perhaps TRBD1 (5 bases). CDR3 length: 16 residues. Trimming shortened V by 4 bases and J by 0 bases, and 15 bases separated the two germline ends. Germline assignment: CDR1 MGHRA and CDR2 YSYEKL. The CDR3 DNA is TGCGCCAGCAGCCGAACGGGGGGGTGGGTGAACACTGAAGCTTTCTTT. Translated, it gives CASSRTGGWVNTEAFF.